These 21 T cell receptor beta chains came from one sample sequenced in a study of blood T cell repertoires in COVID-19. Repertoires were generated with immunoSEQ multiplex PCR, while TCRdb's copy carries only in-frame clones and drops some. The profile covers over 14,000 clones, with 88% appearing a single time and about 9% taken by the ten largest. The specimen sequenced was peripheral blood. Source of these receptors: a human donor in a cohort sampled during active COVID-19.

The J gene is TRBJ2-1, the V gene TRBV3-1 (or the pseudogene TRBV3-2); maybe TRBD1 (5 bases). In germline, CDR1 is LGHDT, CDR2 YNNKEL (reference sequence). V lost 2 bases and J 9 bases, leaving 14 bases between the germline ends. This CDR3 is 14 amino acids long. The CDR3 loop is CASSQQGRTGEQFF. The CDR3 nucleotides are TGTGCCAGCAGCCAACAGGGTAGGACGGGTGAGCAGTTCTTC.

This clone was detected only a few times. V usage is TRBV5-1 and J usage is TRBJ2-7; maybe TRBD2 (6 bases). V was trimmed by 0 bases and J by 2 bases, leaving 12 bases between them. CDR1 SGHRS and CDR2 YFSETQ come from the germline V gene. The CDR3 loop spans 15 amino acids. This CDR3 is CASSLGWGEPYEQYF. In DNA form, the CDR3 reads TGCGCCAGCAGCTTGGGTTGGGGGGAACCCTACGAGCAGTACTTC. The full variable domain, in which reference TRBV5-1 and TRBJ2-7 provide the parts outside the CDR3, is KAGVTQTPRYLIKTRGQQVTLSCSPISGHRSVSWYQQTPGQGLQFLFEYFSETQRNKGNFPGRFSGRQFSNSRSEMNVSTLELGDSALYLCASSLGWGEPYEQYFGPGTRLTVT.

CDR3 protein: CASSRDRRNSPLHF. Here the CDR3 DNA reads TGTGCCAGCAGCAGGGACAGGAGGAATTCACCCCTCCACTTT. This chain uses TRBV11-2 with TRBJ1-6, with 8 positions matching TRBD1. V shed 5 bases, J shed 7 bases, and the junction held 4 bases outside the gene matches. CDR3 length: 14 residues. Germline V gene data show CDR1 as SGHAT and CDR2 as FQNNGV.

This clone was recorded only once. The chain is built from TRBV7-2 and TRBJ2-1; 9 nucleotides match TRBD2. The CDR3 is 14 residues long. V lost 5 bases, J lost 7 bases, and 6 bases stayed unmatched. Germline CDR1 reads SGHTA; CDR2 reads FQGNSA. For the CDR3, the DNA is TGTGCCAGCAGCCTTAGCGGGAGCGGGAATGAGCAGTTCTTC. It translates to CASSLSGSGNEQFF.

V gene TRBV5-4 combines with J gene TRBJ2-2, with D perhaps TRBD2 (6 bases). The V gene's germline CDR1 is SGHNT and CDR2 YYREEE (reference sequence). The CDR3 runs 17 residues. Trimming cost V 3 bases and J 6 bases, with 21 bases left between them. The CDR3 nucleotides read TGTGCCAGCAGCTCCGCGGACTACCCATTAGGGGCCGGGGAGCTGTTTTTT. Translated: CASSSADYPLGAGELFF.

The chain joins TRBV3-1 (or the pseudogene TRBV3-2) to TRBJ1-6, with TRBD1 matching over 9 bases. In germline, CDR1 is LGHDT, CDR2 YNNKEL (reference sequence). This CDR3 is built from 18 residues. V lost 5 bases, J lost 8 bases, and 16 bases stayed unmatched. The CDR3 region has the DNA TGTGCCAGCAGCTCGCGGTTCCGGGACAGGGTTGTTTATTCACCCCTCCACTTT. It yields the protein CASSSRFRDRVVYSPLHF.

The rearrangement links TRBV29-1 to TRBJ2-3, with a tentative D call TRBD1 (6 bases). This CDR3 has 15 residues. Germline CDR1 SQVTM, CDR2 ANQGSEA. V lost 0 bases to trimming and J lost 2 bases, with 12 bases between them. The CDR3 DNA reads TGCAGCGTTGAAGATTTTGGGGGCCCCACAGATACGCAGTATTTT. Translating gives CSVEDFGGPTDTQYF.

V gene TRBV19 combines with J gene TRBJ2-7; D might be TRBD1 (7 bases). With 4 bases removed from V and 4 bases from J, the gap between germline ends came to 20 bases. CDR3 length: 16 residues. Germline assignment: CDR1 LNHDA and CDR2 SQIVND (reference sequence). In DNA form, the CDR3 reads TGTGCCAGTAGTACCCCGAAACAGGGGAGGTCTTACGAGCAGTACTTC. Its translation: CASSTPKQGRSYEQYF.

V and J are TRBV2 and TRBJ2-1; TRBD2 aligns across 10 bases. The CDR3 extends over 16 amino acids. V lost 5 bases, J lost 8 bases, and 12 bases stayed unmatched. Germline V CDR1 and CDR2: SNHLY, FYNNEI. The CDR3 here is CASSRIPSGSWDEQFF. In nucleotides, the CDR3 is TGTGCCAGCAGTCGGATCCCTAGCGGGAGCTGGGATGAGCAGTTCTTC.

The chain couples TRBV11-3 to TRBJ2-3, with 10 bases aligning to TRBD2. CDR3 length equals 15 residues. Germline values: CDR1 SGHNT, CDR2 YENEEA. The V and J ends lost 5 bases and 4 bases, in that order; junction bases with no gene match: 6. CDR3 region: CASSPSSGRADTQYF. The CDR3, as DNA: TGTGCCAGCAGCCCTAGCAGCGGGAGGGCAGATACGCAGTATTTT.

This clone has only a few counts. The V gene is TRBV7-9, the J gene TRBJ1-5, with D perhaps matching TRBD1 (6 bases). The CDR3 consists of 14 residues. Trimming took 1 base from V and 7 from J, leaving 11 bases between them. Germline assignment: CDR1 SEHNR and CDR2 FQNEAQ (reference sequence). The CDR3 here is CASSLEQGGQPQHF. The CDR3 nucleotides are TGTGCCAGCAGCTTAGAACAGGGCGGGCAGCCCCAGCATTTT.

On this clone itself: This same CDR3 is encoded by further DNA sequences in the sample. The rearrangement uses TRBV30 and TRBJ1-2; a possible D gene is TRBD1 (6 bases). The ends were cut back, 0 bases at V and 7 bases at J, with 6 bases in the middle. Germline loops: CDR1 GTSNPN, CDR2 SVGIG (reference sequence). The length of the CDR3 is 11 residues. CDR3 amino acids: CAWSVRGGYTF. The CDR3 bases are TGTGCCTGGAGTGTCAGGGGTGGCTACACCTTC.

The chain carries TRBV7-2 and TRBJ2-3; tentatively, D is TRBD1 (5 bases). CDR3 length: 15 residues. V lost 3 bases, J lost 0 bases, and 10 bases lay in between. Germline assignment: CDR1 SGHTA and CDR2 FQGNSA. DNA of the CDR3: TGTGCCAGCAGCTTGGTAGGGGTTAGCACAGATACGCAGTATTTT. Amino acids: CASSLVGVSTDTQYF.

This clone was picked up one time. CDR3 sequence reads: CASSIRETQYF. The CDR3 nucleotides read TGTGCCAGCAGCATACGGGAGACCCAGTACTTC. This chain connects TRBV7-8 to TRBJ2-5; D gene uncertain. V gave up 5 bases and J gave up 5 bases, with 6 bases separating them. Per germline, CDR1 SGHVS and CDR2 FQNEAQ. CDR3 length equals 11 residues.

The chain couples TRBV24-1 to TRBJ2-1, with TRBD2 matching over 9 bases. Germline CDR1 and CDR2: KGHDR and SFDVKD. With 9 bases clipped from V and 4 bases from J, the junction kept 6 bases outside the gene matches. This CDR3 has 14 amino acids. As DNA, the CDR3 is TGTGCCACCGAGGCTGCGGGAGGGTACAATGAGCAGTTCTTC. Translation gives CATEAAGGYNEQFF.

V gene TRBV5-1 combines with J gene TRBJ1-1; 11 nucleotides align to TRBD1. The V segment lost 7 bases and the J segment 4 bases; nucleotides outside the gene matches: 6. Germline-derived CDR1 and CDR2 are SGHRS and YFSETQ. This CDR3 is 14 amino acids long. The CDR3 DNA follows: TGCGCCAGCCACCTTGGGACAGGGGGCACTGAAGCTTTCTTT. It yields the protein CASHLGTGGTEAFF.

The chain employs TRBV6-6 and TRBJ2-7; TRBD1 might be the D (6 bases). Germline CDR1 is MNHNY and CDR2 is SVGAGI (reference sequence). CDR3 length: 13 residues. The germline V and J ends were trimmed by 4 bases and 2 bases, with 9 bases remaining between them. The CDR3 sequence is CASSWTDAYEQYF. As DNA, the CDR3 is TGTGCCAGCAGTTGGACAGATGCCTACGAGCAGTACTTC.

The chain employs TRBV9 and TRBJ1-1; D call uncertain. CDR1 is SGDLS and CDR2 is YYNGEE in the germline V gene. CDR3 length: 12 amino acids. Trimming took 3 bases from V and 4 from J, leaving 7 bases between them. The CDR3, as DNA: TGTGCCAGCAGCGCCGGGTCCACTGAAGCTTTCTTT. Protein product: CASSAGSTEAFF. The complete variable domain, with remaining parts taken from reference TRBV9 and TRBJ1-1, reads DSGVTQTPKHLITATGQRVTLRCSPRSGDLSVYWYQQSLDQGLQFLIQYYNGEERAKGNILERFSAQQFPDLHSELNLSSLELGDSALYFCASSAGSTEAFFGQGTRLTVV.

This clone appeared a single time. J is TRBJ2-3 and V is TRBV19; the match to TRBD2 covers 15 bases. Per the germline V gene, CDR1 is LNHDA and CDR2 is SQIVND (reference sequence). V was pared by 9 bases and J by 2 bases, with 6 bases of the junction left unmatched. The CDR3 is 16 amino acids. CDR3 in amino acids: CASRTSGRALTDTQYF. The CDR3 nucleotides are TGTGCCAGCAGGACTAGCGGGAGGGCCCTCACAGATACGCAGTATTTT. The full variable domain, with the rest looked up from reference TRBV19 and TRBJ2-3, is DGGITQSPKYLFRKEGQNVTLSCEQNLNHDAMYWYRQDPGQGLRLIYYSQIVNDFQKGDIAEGYSVSREKKESFPLTVTSAQKNPTAFYLCASRTSGRALTDTQYFGPGTRLTVL.

The rearrangement links TRBV19 to TRBJ2-6, with D unresolved. The CDR3 runs 16 residues. Trimming cost V 5 bases and J 2 bases, with 13 bases left between them. Germline CDR1 and CDR2: LNHDA and SQIVND (reference sequence). The CDR3 nucleotides read TGTGCCAGTAGTTCGCCGAGGTCCGCTGGGGCCAACGTCCTGACTTTC. Its protein product is CASSSPRSAGANVLTF.

The CDR3 spells CASRTGVPNTEAFF. CDR3 nucleotides: TGTGCCAGCAGAACAGGGGTGCCGAACACTGAAGCTTTCTTT. The J gene is TRBJ1-1, the V gene TRBV7-8, with 7 bases lining up with TRBD1. The V segment lost 6 bases and the J segment 1 base; nucleotides outside the gene matches: 5. CDR3 length equals 14 residues. Per the germline V gene, CDR1 is SGHVS and CDR2 is FQNEAQ.